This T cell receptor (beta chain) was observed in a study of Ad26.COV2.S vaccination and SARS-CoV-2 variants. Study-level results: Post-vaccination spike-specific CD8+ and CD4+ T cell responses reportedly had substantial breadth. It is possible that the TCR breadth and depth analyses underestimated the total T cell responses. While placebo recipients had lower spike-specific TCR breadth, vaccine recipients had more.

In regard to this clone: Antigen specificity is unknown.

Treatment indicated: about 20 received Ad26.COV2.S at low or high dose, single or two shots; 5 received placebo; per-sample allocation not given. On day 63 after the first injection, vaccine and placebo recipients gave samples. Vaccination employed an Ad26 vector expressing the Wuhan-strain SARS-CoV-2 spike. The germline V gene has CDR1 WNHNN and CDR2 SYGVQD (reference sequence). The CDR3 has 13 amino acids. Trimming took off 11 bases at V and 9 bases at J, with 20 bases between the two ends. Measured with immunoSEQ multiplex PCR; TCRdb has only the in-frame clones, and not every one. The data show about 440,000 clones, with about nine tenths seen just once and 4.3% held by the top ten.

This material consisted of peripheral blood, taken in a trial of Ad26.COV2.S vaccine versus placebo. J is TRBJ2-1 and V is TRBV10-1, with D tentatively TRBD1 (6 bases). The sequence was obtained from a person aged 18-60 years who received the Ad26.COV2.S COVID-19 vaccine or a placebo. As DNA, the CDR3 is TGCGCCTCCCAGGGGTCTAGGATCAGTGAGCAGTTCTTC. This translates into CASQGSRISEQFF.